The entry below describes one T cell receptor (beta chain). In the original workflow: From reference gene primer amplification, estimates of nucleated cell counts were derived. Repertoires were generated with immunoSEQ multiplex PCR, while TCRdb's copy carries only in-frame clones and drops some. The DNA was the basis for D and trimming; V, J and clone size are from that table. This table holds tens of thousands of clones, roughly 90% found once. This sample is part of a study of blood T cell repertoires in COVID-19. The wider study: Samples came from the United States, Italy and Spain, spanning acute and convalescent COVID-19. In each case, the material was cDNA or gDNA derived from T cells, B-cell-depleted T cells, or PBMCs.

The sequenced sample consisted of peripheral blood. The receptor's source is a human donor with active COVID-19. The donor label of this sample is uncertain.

CDR3 protein: CASSFPSGDTQYF. CDR3 DNA: TGTGCCAGCAGTTTCCCGTCAGGGGATACGCAGTATTTT. J is TRBJ2-3 and V is TRBV27; tentatively, D is TRBD1 (5 bases). This CDR3 is 13 amino acids long. V dropped 3 bases and J dropped 6 bases, with 10 bases sitting between them. Germline CDR1 and CDR2: MNHEY and SMNVEV (reference sequence).